A selection of T cell receptor beta chains follows, all from one sample in a study of HIV-infected patients and healthy controls. TCRdb reprocessed the 5' RACE reads with MiXCR, giving one entry per CDR3 protein. This sample carries about 18,000 distinct CDR3 sequences, 8.5% to 9.5% of them seen once, and the ten largest clones take 6.5% to 8%. Input material: blood. Receptors originate from an adult in good health. The CDR3 runs from the conserved cysteine through the conserved F or W. D genes are given only for firm matches. Expanded clones are given a class, and other clones once, few, many or no size at all.

cdr3_aa cdr3_nt v_call d_call j_call clone_size
CASSHNREELFF TGCGCCAGCAGCCATAACAGGGAGGAGCTGTTTTTT TRBV4-1 NA TRBJ2-2 NA
CASSLAGGGPAGELFF TGTGCCAGCAGCTTGGCAGGGGGCGGACCTGCCGGGGAGCTGTTTTTT TRBV5-6 TRBD1 TRBJ2-2 many
CASSGPLDDQAFF TGTGCCAGCAGCGGACCCTTGGACGACCAAGCTTTCTTT TRBV5-5 NA TRBJ1-1 few
CSARADQGSSYNEQFF TGCAGTGCTAGAGCCGACCAGGGAAGCTCCTACAATGAGCAGTTCTTC TRBV20-1 NA TRBJ2-1 medium-sized
CASSHGTVRNTEAFF TGTGCCAGCAGCCACGGGACAGTAAGGAACACTGAAGCTTTCTTT TRBV6-5 TRBD1 TRBJ1-1 many
CSVYRGTNSPLHF TGCAGTGTTTACAGGGGCACAAATTCACCCCTCCACTTT TRBV20-1 TRBD1 TRBJ1-6 medium-sized
CASGGTERTDTQYF TGTGCTAGTGGAGGGACTGAAAGGACAGATACGCAGTATTTT TRBV12-5 NA TRBJ2-3 few
CASSLEALTGELFF TGCGCCAGCAGCTTGGAGGCTCTGACCGGGGAGCTGTTTTTT TRBV5-1 NA TRBJ2-2 once
CSASRTAAYNEQFF TGCAGTGCTAGTCGGACCGCAGCCTACAATGAGCAGTTCTTC TRBV20-1 NA TRBJ2-1 many
CASSLGRGAGYEQYF TGTGCCAGCAGTCTTGGACGGGGGGCGGGCTACGAGCAGTACTTC TRBV6-5 NA TRBJ2-7 many
CASSLEGAFTDTQYF TGCGCCAGCAGCTTGGAAGGGGCCTTCACAGATACGCAGTATTTT TRBV5-1 NA TRBJ2-3 many
CASSFSRTNEQFF TGTGCCAGCAGTTTTTCCCGGACTAATGAGCAGTTCTTC TRBV27 NA TRBJ2-1 medium-sized